This T cell receptor (beta chain) was captured by sequencing in a study of blood T cell repertoires in COVID-19 (dated by TCRdb to the early 2020s). Background on the whole study: Collaborator samples came from the United States, Italy and Spain and covered acute and convalescent phases of COVID-19. The prospective study material was composed of cDNA or gDNA derived from T cells, B-cell-depleted T cells, or PBMCs. Subjects who had been exposed to COVID-19, were actively infected with it, or had recovered from it provided the deeply sampled blood TCRbeta repertoires that made up the dataset. Sample metadata almost always included a de-identified subject ID, COVID-19 status, age in years and sex. The samples were drawn from two sources: the first 160 participants of the ongoing ImmuneRACE study, and 1,000 to 1,500 subjects contributed by 6 global collaborators. The repertoires were released in a freely available public database intended as a resource for research on the immune response to SARS-CoV-2. HLA class I and class II types, where available, came from metadata supplied by the sample provider rather than from assay-based typing. Study-level results and caveats: Clinical and demographic metadata were provided uncurated, with the amount varying by source and participant.

TCRbeta CDR3 regions were amplified from genomic DNA using the immunoSEQ Assay, a bias-controlled multiplex PCR. The study's own analysis went as follows. Within the assay, amplification of reference gene primers was used to estimate how many nucleated cells each sample contained. To quantify the absolute abundance of each unique TCRbeta CDR3 rearrangement, sequence reads were collapsed and filtered. For each sample, productive Simpson clonality was calculated as the square root of Simpson's diversity index across productive rearrangements. TCRdb stores this immuneACCESS table with in-frame sequences only. Part of the clones is absent; in the studies checked, under half of the shortfall reflects unresolved V genes, and no reason is known for the rest. Clone size and V and J calls were adopted from that table, with D and trimming inferred from the DNA. Here the sample has about 71,000 clones; 90% occur a single time. The ten largest clones add up to approximately 5% of the sample.

A remark on this clone: Its cognate antigen has yet to be identified. No per-base quality is available; no much larger clone lies one base away.

Collaborating institutions collected whole blood in K2EDTA tubes following their own protocols. For TCRbeta analysis, collaborator samples were shipped as frozen whole blood, as isolated PBMCs, or as DNA extracted from either sample type. Trimming takes 6 bases from V and 5 bases from J, and the germline ends sit 12 bases apart. CDR3 length: 13 amino acids, cysteine to phenylalanine. The read is trimmed to its CDR3 DNA, 39 bases read in frame from base 1. CDR1 and CDR2 (SGHAT, FQNNGV) derive from the germline V gene. The sequence came from a woman aged 18-35 years with acute or convalescent COVID-19. The sample consisted of peripheral blood. The V and J genes are TRBV11-2 and TRBJ2-3; the D gene cannot be named for sure. The CDR3 in this case is CASRPLSGDTQYF. Read as DNA, the sequence is TGTGCCAGCAGGCCCCTCAGTGGAGATACGCAGTATTTT.